This T cell receptor beta chain was documented in a study of cytomegalovirus exposure and HLA in healthy donors. Study information: An early data release held around 80 million unique TCRs from HLA-typed donors.

This clone was seen a handful of times. In the PCR, 60 Vbeta and 13 Jbeta primers were used. The repertoire was sequenced with immunoSEQ multiplex PCR; TCRdb's copy has only in-frame clones and lacks some. Of 150,000 to 200,000 clones listed, 75% were seen once; the top ten hold roughly 7.1%. Sequencing was carried out using PBMCs. The sequence derives from a woman aged 40 to 50 in good health and CMV-seropositive.

CDR3 bases: TGTGCCAGCTCACTCAATGCGGGACAGGGGACAGATACGCAGTATTTT. Its translation: CASSLNAGQGTDTQYF. V gene TRBV18 combines with J gene TRBJ2-3; 10 bases agree with TRBD1. Per germline, CDR1 KGHSH and CDR2 LQKENI. CDR3 size: 16 residues. V lost 4 bases, J lost 3 bases, and 7 bases stayed unmatched.